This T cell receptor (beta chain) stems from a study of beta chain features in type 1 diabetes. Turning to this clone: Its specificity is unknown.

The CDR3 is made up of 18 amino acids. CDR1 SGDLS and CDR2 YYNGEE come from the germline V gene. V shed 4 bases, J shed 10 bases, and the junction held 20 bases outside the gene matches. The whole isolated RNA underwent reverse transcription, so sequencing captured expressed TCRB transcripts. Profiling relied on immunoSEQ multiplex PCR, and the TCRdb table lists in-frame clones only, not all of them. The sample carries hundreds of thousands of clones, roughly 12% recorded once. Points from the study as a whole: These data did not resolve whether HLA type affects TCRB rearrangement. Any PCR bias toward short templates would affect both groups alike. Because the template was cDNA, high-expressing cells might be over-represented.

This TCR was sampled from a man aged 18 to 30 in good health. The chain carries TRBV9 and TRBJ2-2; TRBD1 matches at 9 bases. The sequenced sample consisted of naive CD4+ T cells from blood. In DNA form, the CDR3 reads TGTGCCAGCAGCCCCCACCCGATCGGGACAGGGCCGGTGGAGGAGCTGTTTTTT. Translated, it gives CASSPHPIGTGPVEELFF.